The next 20 T cell receptor beta chains were all read from a single sample in a study of T-cell reconstitution after alpha-beta-depleted transplantation in children. TCRbeta library construction was performed incorporating unique molecular identifiers. TCRdb re-analysed the PCR reads in MiXCR, keeping a single row per CDR3 protein. Of approximately 630,000 distinct CDR3 sequences listed, roughly 14% were seen once; the top ten hold 0.79%. The specimen was PBMCs, collected before TCRalphabeta/CD19-depleted stem cell transplant. The receptor source for this set is a girl aged 2 to 9 with congenital amegakaryocytic thrombocytopenia, due to receive a stem cell transplant.

This clonotype was counted only a few times. The chain couples TRBV12-3 or TRBV12-4 to TRBJ2-1; 11 bases agree with TRBD2. CDR3 size: 16 residues. With V trimmed by 4 bases and J by 4 bases, 6 bases remained unmatched. CDR3 in amino acids: CASSSGGTSGYNEQFF. The CDR3 coding sequence is TGTGCCAGCAGTTCCGGGGGGACTAGCGGATACAATGAGCAGTTCTTC.

The chain joins TRBV5-5 to TRBJ1-4; 7 bases match TRBD1. Germline V gene sequence: CDR1 SGHKS, CDR2 YYEKEE (reference sequence). This CDR3 is 15 amino acids long. With V trimmed by 0 bases and J by 7 bases, 6 bases remained unmatched. The CDR3 DNA is TGTGCCAGCAGCTTGGCGACAGGGAGGCCTGAAAAACTGTTTTTT. It codes for CASSLATGRPEKLFF.

This clonotype was counted ten times or more. The J gene is TRBJ2-1, the V gene TRBV20-1, with 8 bases identical to TRBD2. The CDR3 length is 14 residues. The V gene end was trimmed by 6 bases and the J gene end by 5 bases; junction bases not matched to a gene: 9. From germline, CDR1 is DFQATT and CDR2 SNEGSKA (reference sequence). This chain's CDR3 is CSAERGIGNNEQFF. The DNA of the CDR3 is TGCAGTGCCGAGCGGGGGATTGGTAACAATGAGCAGTTCTTC.

In its sample, this clonotype was seen many times. This rearrangement joins TRBV5-1 to TRBJ2-1, with 7 bases matching TRBD1. Unmatched junction bases numbered 10, after V lost 4 bases and J lost 6 bases. Germline loops: CDR1 SGHRS, CDR2 YFSETQ. The CDR3 extends over 15 amino acids. The DNA of the CDR3 is TGCGCCAGCAGCCAAACAGGGGCTCCGTCCAATGAGCAGTTCTTC. It encodes CASSQTGAPSNEQFF.

At least ten counts were recorded for this clonotype. The chain has TRBV20-1 and TRBJ2-1, with 9 nucleotides matching TRBD2. The CDR3 is 14 amino acids. Losses at the gene ends were 6 bases for V and 6 bases for J; bases not matched to a gene: 9. Germline-derived CDR1 and CDR2 are DFQATT and SNEGSKA (reference sequence). CDR3 nucleotide sequence: TGCAGTGCCAAAGATAGCGGGAGTATCAATGAGCAGTTCTTC. As protein: CSAKDSGSINEQFF.

This clonotype was observed at least ten times. This chain joins TRBV20-1 and TRBJ2-1, with D perhaps being TRBD1 or TRBD2 (5 bases each). Trimming shortened V by 3 bases and J by 6 bases, and 12 bases separated the two germline ends. Germline lookup yields CDR1 DFQATT and CDR2 SNEGSKA (reference sequence). The CDR3 is 13 residues long. CDR3 in DNA: TGCAGTGCTAGTGCTATTGGGGGCAATGAGCAGTTCTTC. Protein: CSASAIGGNEQFF.

In this sample, this clonotype turned up a few times. The chain joins TRBV6-1 to TRBJ2-1; D might be TRBD1 (5 bases). With 7 bases removed from V and 9 bases from J, the gap between germline ends came to 16 bases. Germline V gene sequence: CDR1 MNHNS, CDR2 SASEGT. The length of the CDR3 is 13 residues. This chain's CDR3 is CASTVDPRGEQFF. DNA for the CDR3: TGTGCCAGCACTGTGGACCCAAGGGGTGAGCAGTTCTTC.

In this sample, this clonotype turned up a few times. The V call is TRBV30, the J call TRBJ2-2, with D perhaps given as TRBD1 or TRBD2 (6 bases each). CDR1 is GTSNPN and CDR2 is SVGIG in the germline V gene (reference sequence). The V end lost 3 bases, the J end lost 6 bases, and 14 bases lay between the germline ends. The CDR3 runs 14 residues. The CDR3 sequence is CAWSQGRFAGELFF. The CDR3, as DNA: TGTGCCTGGAGCCAGGGGAGGTTCGCCGGGGAGCTGTTTTTT.

This clonotype was seen a few times. J is TRBJ2-7 and V is TRBV7-9; TRBD2 is a possible D gene (6 bases). V dropped 7 bases and J dropped 3 bases, with 16 bases sitting between them. In germline, CDR1 is SEHNR, CDR2 FQNEAQ (reference sequence). The CDR3 runs 14 residues. CDR3 in amino acids: CASTPSLEGYEQYF. For the CDR3, the DNA is TGTGCCAGCACGCCTTCACTGGAGGGCTACGAGCAGTACTTC.

The genes are TRBV28 and TRBJ1-1, with D possibly TRBD1 on 6 matching bases. The CDR3 consists of 14 residues. V was cut by 7 bases and J by 7 bases, with 19 bases left in between. Germline V gene lookup returns CDR1 MDHEN and CDR2 SYDVKM. CDR3 DNA: TGTGCCAGCACTAGGTGGGGGGGCCCGATTGAAGCTTTCTTT. This codes for CASTRWGGPIEAFF.

This clonotype was recorded many times. This chain uses TRBV12-3 or TRBV12-4 with TRBJ2-5, with D possibly being TRBD1 (5 bases). The V gene lost 5 bases and the J gene lost 2 bases, with 9 bases spanning the gap. The CDR3 is made up of 13 amino acids. The CDR3 sequence: CASSSHRQETQYF. DNA of the CDR3: TGTGCCAGCAGTAGCCACAGGCAAGAGACCCAGTACTTC.

This clonotype came up a few times. This chain joins TRBV7-6 and TRBJ2-1; 9 positions match TRBD1. V was pared by 5 bases and J by 4 bases, with 9 bases of the junction left unmatched. CDR1 and CDR2 (germline): SGHVS, FNYEAQ. The length of the CDR3 is 16 residues. Here the CDR3 reads CASSAYGGQGYNEQFF. CDR3 DNA: TGTGCCAGCAGCGCTTACGGGGGACAGGGTTACAATGAGCAGTTCTTC.

This clonotype showed up just a few times. The chain joins TRBV20-1 to TRBJ2-7; 15 positions agree with TRBD2. V lost 3 bases, J lost 6 bases, and 18 bases stayed unmatched. The CDR3 has 19 residues. Looked up from germline, CDR1 is DFQATT and CDR2 is SNEGSKA (reference sequence). Here the CDR3 reads CSARDPGLAGGQGRFEQYF. CDR3 DNA sequence: TGCAGTGCTAGGGATCCGGGACTAGCGGGAGGACAAGGGAGATTCGAGCAGTACTTC.

This clonotype occurred many times. The rearrangement links TRBV5-6 to TRBJ2-1; no clear D gene. This CDR3 has 12 amino acids. The germline V and J ends were trimmed by 0 bases and 7 bases, with 5 bases remaining between them. CDR1 and CDR2 from the germline V gene are SGHDT and YYEEEE. CDR3 in DNA: TGTGCCAGCAGCTTGGACGAGAATGAGCAGTTCTTC. It codes for CASSLDENEQFF. Looking up the rest from reference TRBV5-6 and TRBJ2-1 gives the full variable domain: DAGVTQSPTHLIKTRGQQVTLRCSPKSGHDTVSWYQQALGQGPQFIFQYYEEEERQRGNFPDRFSGHQFPNYSSELNVNALLLGDSALYLCASSLDENEQFFGPGTRLTVL.

There are many counts of this clonotype. V is TRBV7-9 and J is TRBJ2-5; 7 bases align to TRBD1. Germline V gives CDR1 SEHNR, CDR2 FQNEAQ (reference sequence). The CDR3 contains 16 residues. Losses at the gene ends were 1 base for V and 5 bases for J; bases not matched to a gene: 10. In DNA form, the CDR3 reads TGTGCCAGCAGCTTAGGAAGAAGAGGGGGCAGGGAGACCCAGTACTTC. Translating it yields CASSLGRRGGRETQYF.

This clonotype was counted a few times. The chain uses TRBV20-1 and TRBJ2-2; 7 bases are a match to TRBD1. The germline CDR1 and CDR2 sequences are DFQATT and SNEGSKA (reference sequence). Losses at the gene ends were 3 bases for V and 4 bases for J; bases not matched to a gene: 8. The CDR3 is 15 residues long. CDR3 bases: TGCAGTGCTAGCCGCGTGACAGGGCCCACCGGGGAGCTGTTTTTT. Its protein product is CSASRVTGPTGELFF.

This clonotype came up a few times. The chain combines TRBV6-5 with TRBJ2-2, with unresolved D. V lost 0 bases to trimming and J lost 8 bases, with 10 bases between them. CDR3 length: 14 amino acids. Germline CDR1 reads MNHEY; CDR2 reads SVGAGI. The CDR3, as DNA: TGTGCCAGCAGTTACTCGAATACTCTGGGGGAGCTGTTTTTT. It is translated as CASSYSNTLGELFF.

Ten or more counts support this clonotype. This CDR3 reads CATRGEGYEQYF. The CDR3 nucleotides read TGTGCCACCCGGGGGGAGGGATACGAGCAGTACTTC. V is TRBV6-5 and J is TRBJ2-7, with 7 bases identical to TRBD2. The germline CDR1 and CDR2 sequences are MNHEY and SVGAGI. J was trimmed by 4 bases and V by 10 bases; bases with no gene match: 7. CDR3 length: 12 amino acids.

This clonotype came up a few times. The chain is built from TRBV11-2 and TRBJ2-3; 12 positions agree with TRBD2. Trimming took 5 bases from V and 6 from J; bases not matched to a gene: 18. This CDR3 spans 19 amino acids. The germline CDR1 and CDR2 sequences are SGHAT and FQNNGV. CDR3 bases: TGTGCCAGCAGCGCCCCGATCATTGACGCGGGACTAGCGGGTGATACGCAGTATTTT. This sequence encodes CASSAPIIDAGLAGDTQYF.

There are many counts of this clonotype. The chain couples TRBV13 to TRBJ2-7, with a weak D call TRBD2 (5 bases). There are 15 residues in the CDR3. Germline CDR1 reads PRHDT; CDR2 reads FYEKMQ (reference sequence). Trimming removed 2 bases at V and 2 bases at J, with 13 bases between. As DNA, the CDR3 is TGTGCCAGCAGCTTAAGGGCGGAAGCGGCCTACGAGCAGTACTTC. Residues: CASSLRAEAAYEQYF.